This T cell receptor beta chain was recovered during a study of Ad26.COV2.S vaccination and SARS-CoV-2 variants. Study-wide background: Among those in the COV1001 Ad26.COV2.S trial arm was the donor. Ad26.COV2.S given intramuscularly, once or twice 56 days apart.

Per germline, CDR1 MDHEN and CDR2 SYDVKM. CDR3 size: 13 residues. Trimming pared 5 bases from V and 0 bases from J, leaving 7 bases between. The treatment denotes: around 19 received Ad26.COV2.S at low or high dose, single or two shots; about 5 received placebo; per-sample allocation not given. Day 63 following the first vaccine or placebo injection was when the samples were taken. Wuhan-strain spike was delivered by a replication-incompetent Ad26 vector. The method was immunoSEQ multiplex PCR; TCRdb's version includes in-frame clones alone and lacks a portion of them. The sample contains about 350,000 clones, roughly 90% of which appear only once.

The receptor comes from a person between 18 and 65 years old who received the Ad26.COV2.S COVID-19 vaccine or a placebo. The sequencing here drew on peripheral blood, taken in a trial of Ad26.COV2.S vaccine versus placebo. V gene TRBV28 combines with J gene TRBJ1-1; D not resolved. CDR3 residues: CASSLRMNTEAFF. CDR3 bases: TGTGCCAGCAGTCTACGGATGAACACTGAAGCTTTCTTT. Together with reference TRBV28 and TRBJ1-1, the CDR3 gives the full variable domain: DVKVTQSSRYLVKRTGEKVFLECVQDMDHENMFWYRQDPGLGLRLIYFSYDVKMKEKGDIPEGYSVSREKKERFSLILESASTNQTSMYLCASSLRMNTEAFFGQGTRLTVV.